These 32 T cell receptor beta chains share one sample of origin, sequenced in a study of blood T cells in healthy people across ages. A sample-barcoded 5' primer and a J-beta primer mix were used in a second PCR of roughly 7 to 12 cycles. One entry per CDR3 protein, called by TCRdb with MiXCR from the 5' RACE reads. The table lists 1.5 million to 2 million distinct CDR3 sequences, 40% to 55% of them singletons. The source material was blood. All receptors derive from a woman between 40 and 55 years old in good health.

The genes are TRBV5-1 and TRBJ2-2; D is perhaps TRBD1 (6 bases). Germline V gene sequence: CDR1 SGHRS, CDR2 YFSETQ. The V end was cut by 2 bases, the J end by 3 bases, with 8 bases between. This CDR3 has 14 amino acids. For the CDR3, the DNA is TGCGCCAGCAGCTTAAACAGGGACACCGGGGAGCTGTTTTTT. It translates to CASSLNRDTGELFF.

This clonotype has a handful of counts. The CDR3 region is CASSLAPAGGAKNIQYF. As DNA, the CDR3 is TGCGCCAGCAGCTTGGCCCCCGCAGGGGGGGCGAAAAACATTCAGTACTTC. The chain carries TRBV5-1 and TRBJ2-4, with D perhaps assigned TRBD1 or TRBD2 (7 bases each). Trimming stripped 0 bases from V and 4 bases from J, with 17 bases between. The CDR3 loop spans 17 amino acids. In germline, CDR1 is SGHRS, CDR2 YFSETQ.

V gene TRBV7-8 combines with J gene TRBJ1-6; tentative D call: TRBD1 (5 bases). The germline V and J ends were trimmed by 4 bases and 7 bases, with 14 bases remaining between them. The CDR3 is 15 amino acids. Germline V CDR1 and CDR2: SGHVS, FQNEAQ. Written as DNA, the CDR3 is TGTGCCAGCAGCTCGCCGGACAAAAAGAATTCACCCCTCCACTTT. Protein product: CASSSPDKKNSPLHF.

This clonotype was counted at least ten times. The chain uses TRBV20-1 and TRBJ2-7; no reliable D call. Germline V CDR1 and CDR2: DFQATT, SNEGSKA (reference sequence). V lost 3 bases to trimming and J lost 1 base, with 7 bases between them. CDR3 length: 12 residues. CDR3 in amino acids: CSARAGSYEQYF. The DNA of the CDR3 is TGCAGTGCTAGGGCCGGTTCCTACGAGCAGTACTTC.

V usage is TRBV10-3 and J usage is TRBJ1-2, with D hard to call. The V and J ends lost 7 bases and 4 bases respectively, with 13 bases between them. Germline CDR1 reads ENHRY; CDR2 reads SYGVKD. CDR3 length: 13 residues. CDR3 residues: CAIKGNEGYGYTF. The CDR3 DNA is TGTGCCATCAAAGGGAATGAGGGCTATGGCTACACCTTC.

The genes are TRBV4-1 and TRBJ1-6; D may be TRBD1 (6 bases). The CDR3 has 17 amino acids. Germline loops: CDR1 MGHRA, CDR2 YSYEKL. Trimming removed 1 base from V and 7 bases from J, with 17 bases in between. The CDR3 is CASSQVPTTGINSPLHF. The CDR3 nucleotides are TGCGCCAGCAGCCAAGTCCCCACCACAGGGATCAATTCACCCCTCCACTTT.

There are a few counts of this clonotype. The chain uses TRBV6-6 and TRBJ2-3; 7 nucleotides line up with TRBD1. Germline V gene data show CDR1 as MNHNY and CDR2 as SVGAGI (reference sequence). The V and J ends lost 8 bases and 9 bases, in that order; junction bases with no gene match: 8. The CDR3 consists of 12 residues. The CDR3 is CASVRGQGTQYF. Here the CDR3 DNA reads TGTGCCAGCGTAAGGGGGCAAGGGACGCAGTATTTT.

This chain joins TRBV24-1 and TRBJ1-1; no clear D gene. Germline values: CDR1 KGHDR, CDR2 SFDVKD. The CDR3 has 14 amino acids. Trimming cost V 8 bases and J 1 base, with 13 bases left between them. CDR3 DNA: TGTGCCACCACCGGTGGGCCGGGGAACACTGAAGCTTTCTTT. It codes for CATTGGPGNTEAFF.

This clonotype was picked up a small number of times. The gene calls are TRBV28 and TRBJ2-5; D remains unclear. From germline, CDR1 is MDHEN and CDR2 SYDVKM. V lost 5 bases and J 2 bases, leaving 15 bases between the germline ends. The CDR3 contains 15 residues. The CDR3, as DNA: TGTGCCAGCAGTCCGTTATTTATTCAGCAAGAGACCCAGTACTTC. It encodes CASSPLFIQQETQYF.

This clonotype turned up a few times. The chain has TRBV28 and TRBJ2-7; D remains ambiguous. The CDR3 loop spans 14 amino acids. Deletions cut 7 bases from V and 9 bases from J, with 22 bases between. Germline CDR1 MDHEN, CDR2 SYDVKM. In DNA, the CDR3 is TGTGCCAGCACAAGTGACGCACCGAGTCTCCGGCAGTACTTC. It encodes CASTSDAPSLRQYF.

The table lists this clonotype with many counts. This chain uses TRBV10-3 with TRBJ2-5, with TRBD2 identical over 11 bases. Germline CDR1 reads ENHRY; CDR2 reads SYGVKD. The V gene end was trimmed by 10 bases and the J gene end by 4 bases; junction bases not matched to a gene: 11. This CDR3 region has 15 residues. The CDR3 bases are TGTGCCACACTAGAGGGACTAGCGGCAAGAGAGACCCAGTACTTC. It yields the protein CATLEGLAARETQYF.

This sequence joins TRBV4-1 and TRBJ1-2; no reliable D call. The ends were cut back, 1 base at V and 4 bases at J, with 10 bases in the middle. Germline CDR1 and CDR2: MGHRA and YSYEKL. CDR3 size: 14 residues. CDR3 residues: CASSQVPTVYGYTF. The CDR3 nucleotides read TGCGCCAGCAGCCAAGTCCCCACAGTCTATGGCTACACCTTC.

The CDR3, as DNA: TGTGCCAGCAGCCCCTCCGGACCACAAGATACGCAGTATTTT. Amino acid sequence: CASSPSGPQDTQYF. V is TRBV13 and J is TRBJ2-3; D gene unclear. Germline CDR1 reads PRHDT; CDR2 reads FYEKMQ (reference sequence). V was clipped by 5 bases and J by 5 bases, with 14 bases between them. The CDR3 has 14 residues.

This clonotype was seen ten or more times. One end of the junction varies from germline; a read error may be responsible. This chain joins TRBV4-1 and TRBJ1-2, with unresolved D. The CDR3 length is 11 residues. Germline CDR1 is MGHRA and CDR2 is YSYEKL. The CDR3 DNA reads as TGTGCCAGCAGCCAAGATCTTGGCTACACCTTC. Its translation is CASSQDLGYTF.

The chain combines TRBV2 with TRBJ2-5; D is unresolved. CDR1 SNHLY and CDR2 FYNNEI come from the germline V gene. V lost 7 bases to trimming and J lost 2 bases, with 11 bases between them. CDR3 length equals 13 residues. CDR3 coding DNA: TGTGCCAGCACTAGGTGGGATCAAGAGACCCAGTACTTC. This encodes CASTRWDQETQYF.

V usage is TRBV3-1 and J usage is TRBJ1-2; D remains unclear. The germline V gene has CDR1 LGHDT and CDR2 YNNKEL (reference sequence). The V gene lost 0 bases and the J gene lost 3 bases, with 11 bases spanning the gap. This CDR3 region has 15 residues. CDR3 nucleotides: TGTGCCAGCAGCCAAGAAAGACCTCCGGACTATGGCTACACCTTC. It codes for CASSQERPPDYGYTF.

This chain joins TRBV4-1 and TRBJ2-5; D may be TRBD1 or TRBD2 (5 bases each). The CDR3 extends over 16 amino acids. V shed 4 bases and J shed 5 bases, with 20 bases lying between them. The germline V gene encodes CDR1 MGHRA and CDR2 YSYEKL. This CDR3 reads CASSPKADTGLETQYF. CDR3 nucleotide sequence: TGCGCCAGCAGCCCGAAAGCGGACACTGGGCTGGAGACCCAGTACTTC.

V gene TRBV4-3 combines with J gene TRBJ1-5; 9 bases align to TRBD1. Looked up from germline, CDR1 is LGHNA and CDR2 is YSLEER. The CDR3 sequence is 18 residues long. V lost 0 bases and J lost 2; bases outside the gene matches: 8. The CDR3 reads CASSQDTLGTGCNQPQHF. The CDR3, as DNA: TGCGCCAGCAGCCAAGATACGCTTGGGACAGGGTGCAATCAGCCCCAGCATTTT.

V and J are TRBV6-2 or TRBV6-3 and TRBJ1-2, with D maybe TRBD1 (5 bases). V was pared by 2 bases and J by 14 bases, with 15 bases between. Germline CDR1 MNHEY, CDR2 SVGEGT. The CDR3 has 12 residues. The CDR3 region has the DNA TGTGCCAGCAGTTACCCGGGACCCTACGAGACCTTC. Protein product: CASSYPGPYETF.

This clonotype was seen more than once but under ten times. The chain carries TRBV4-2 and TRBJ2-7; 8 bases map to TRBD1. The V segment lost 3 bases and the J segment 2 bases; nucleotides outside the gene matches: 9. The CDR3 totals 16 residues. Germline V gene sequence: CDR1 LGHNA, CDR2 YNFKEQ. CDR3 protein: CASSQGWDRTPYEQYF. For the CDR3, the DNA is TGTGCCAGCAGCCAGGGGTGGGACAGGACTCCCTACGAGCAGTACTTC.

The chain is built from TRBV20-1 and TRBJ1-5; possibly TRBD1 for D (5 bases). CDR3 size: 13 residues. The germline V gene encodes CDR1 DFQATT and CDR2 SNEGSKA (reference sequence). Trimming stripped 5 bases from V and 6 bases from J, with 14 bases between. CDR3 protein: CSAPGPGGQPQHF. Here the CDR3 DNA reads TGCAGTGCTCCGGGGCCTGGAGGTCAGCCCCAGCATTTT.

This clonotype was observed once. The chain is built from TRBV5-1 and TRBJ2-3; TRBD2 matches at 10 bases. The germline CDR1 and CDR2 sequences are SGHRS and YFSETQ. The CDR3 has 15 amino acids. J gave up 4 bases and V 5 bases, and 7 bases lay outside the gene matches. The CDR3 spells CASSFTSGVPDTQYF. CDR3 in DNA: TGCGCCAGCAGTTTCACTAGCGGGGTCCCAGATACGCAGTATTTT.

This rearrangement joins TRBV25-1 to TRBJ2-3; 10 bases are a match to TRBD1. The germline gives CDR1 MGHDK, CDR2 SYGVNS. The V and J ends lost 8 bases and 4 bases, in that order; junction bases with no gene match: 12. CDR3 length: 16 amino acids. The CDR3 protein is CASRRGRDRGPDTQYF. The CDR3 DNA reads as TGTGCCAGCCGAAGAGGTAGGGACAGGGGCCCAGATACGCAGTATTTT.

This clonotype was observed a single time. V and J are TRBV6-2 or TRBV6-3 and TRBJ2-3; TRBD2 matches 11 bases. V was pared by 6 bases and J by 2 bases, with 7 bases of the junction left unmatched. This CDR3 spans 16 amino acids. In germline, CDR1 is MNHEY, CDR2 SVGEGT. The CDR3 sequence: CASRTPSGGFTDTQYF. DNA for the CDR3: TGTGCCAGCAGAACCCCTAGCGGGGGGTTCACAGATACGCAGTATTTT.

CDR3 region: CSVALAGGATDTQYF. Written as DNA, the CDR3 is TGCAGCGTTGCGCTGGCGGGGGGCGCCACAGATACGCAGTATTTT. The chain couples TRBV29-1 to TRBJ2-3, with 8 bases lining up with TRBD2. The germline V gene encodes CDR1 SQVTM and CDR2 ANQGSEA. The ends lost 4 bases at V and 2 bases at J; junction bases unmatched: 8. This CDR3 is built from 15 residues.

J is TRBJ2-4 and V is TRBV7-6, with 8 bases aligning to TRBD1. The J call could be wrong; TRBJ2-5 is a better fit for the DNA end. This CDR3 is 15 amino acids long. The germline V gene has CDR1 SGHVS and CDR2 FNYEAQ. CDR3 sequence: CASSLRQGAWETQYF. CDR3 bases: TGTGCCAGCAGCTTGCGGCAGGGGGCTTGGGAGACCCAGTACTTC.

As concerns this clonotype: At one end, the junction sequence differs from germline, possibly due to a read error. This chain links TRBV20-1 with TRBJ1-2; D remains ambiguous. Per germline, CDR1 DFQATT and CDR2 SNEGSKA (reference sequence). The CDR3 loop spans 15 amino acids. CDR3 coding DNA: TGCAGTGCTAGAGATCTCGGCAGAGCTAACTATGGCTGCACCTTC. It is translated as CSARDLGRANYGCTF.

The gene calls are TRBV6-1 and TRBJ1-2; D is unresolved. Looked up from germline, CDR1 is MNHNS and CDR2 is SASEGT. The V gene lost 8 bases and the J gene lost 2 bases, with 15 bases spanning the gap. The CDR3 has 14 residues. The CDR3 DNA sequence: TGTGCCAGCGTGCGGGGTTGGGAAAACTATGGCTACACCTTC. It codes for CASVRGWENYGYTF.

The chain has TRBV29-1 and TRBJ2-1, with 12 bases fitting TRBD1. Trimming removed 6 bases from V and 10 bases from J; junction bases left unmatched: 7. The CDR3 runs to 13 residues. In germline, CDR1 is SQVTM, CDR2 ANQGSEA. CDR3 loop: CSVGDRGPLEQFF. DNA for the CDR3: TGCAGCGTGGGGGACAGGGGGCCTTTAGAGCAGTTCTTC.

The gene calls are TRBV27 and TRBJ2-7, with D hard to call. The CDR3 extends over 13 amino acids. With 2 bases removed from V and 4 bases from J, the gap between germline ends came to 9 bases. CDR1 is MNHEY and CDR2 is SMNVEV in the germline V gene (reference sequence). CDR3 in DNA: TGTGCCAGCAGTTTACTGACAAATTACGAGCAGTACTTC. It translates to CASSLLTNYEQYF.

This clonotype appeared a few times. The V and J genes are TRBV12-3 or TRBV12-4 and TRBJ2-5, with 12 bases aligning to TRBD2. The CDR3 loop spans 16 amino acids. J was trimmed by 1 base and V by 6 bases; bases with no gene match: 6. This CDR3 reads CASSRLLAGGQETQYF. The CDR3 DNA is TGTGCCAGCAGCCGCTTACTAGCGGGGGGCCAAGAGACCCAGTACTTC.

The chain recombines TRBV7-2 with TRBJ2-1, with 7 bases that match TRBD1. V dropped 5 bases and J dropped 5; count of bases not matched to a gene: 12. This CDR3 has 16 amino acids. Germline loops: CDR1 SGHTA, CDR2 FQGNSA. The CDR3 protein is CASSVDTGTVNNEQFF. In DNA, the CDR3 is TGTGCCAGCAGCGTCGACACCGGGACAGTTAACAATGAGCAGTTCTTC.